The clone carrying this TCR beta chain has a count of ten or more. What it binds is not known. In germline, CDR1 is SGHTA, CDR2 FQGNSA. V was pared by 5 bases and J by 3 bases, with 8 bases of the junction left unmatched. The CDR3 spans 15 residues. TCRdb used MiXCR to reprocess the 5' RACE reads, holding one entry per CDR3 protein. Of some 15,000 distinct CDR3 sequences listed, over 3.5% are singletons. This entry is derived from a study of spatial heterogeneity in lung cancer. Whole-study findings and limits: Expanded intratumoral alpha and beta TCR counts tracked tumor mutation counts. Alpha and beta chain coverage of tumor T cells was estimated at about 6.5% and 14%, respectively.

The sample's time point: sample taken at primary tumor resection. Samples were donated by 72 untreated early-stage non-small cell lung cancer patients. Tumor, nontumor lung or frozen PBMC supplied whole RNA, sequenced without sorting. The chain has TRBV7-2 and TRBJ1-2; 8 nucleotides line up with TRBD1. The sequencing used lung tumor tissue, collected at surgery. The TCR comes from a female donor with early-stage non-small cell lung cancer. The CDR3 spells CASSLGSGGDYGYTF. CDR3 in DNA: TGTGCCAGCAGCCTGGGTTCAGGGGGCGACTATGGCTACACCTTC.